The 9 T cell receptor beta chains presented below share a single source sample, sequenced in a study of cytomegalovirus exposure and HLA in healthy donors. Amplification used 60 Vbeta primers and 13 Jbeta primers. Some clones are missing from TCRdb's copy, which holds only in-frame ones; the method was immunoSEQ multiplex PCR. This table has approximately 130,000 clones, about 80% appearing once. Sample: PBMCs. The receptors derive from a young woman in good health and CMV-seronegative.

The genes are TRBV25-1 and TRBJ1-1; no clear D gene. V was trimmed by 2 bases and J by 3 bases, leaving 13 bases between them. From germline, CDR1 is MGHDK and CDR2 SYGVNS. The CDR3 extends over 15 amino acids. In nucleotides, the CDR3 is TGTGCCAGCAGTGAACTCGGATCCGGGGACACTGAAGCTTTCTTT. Translated, it gives CASSELGSGDTEAFF.

This chain uses TRBV7-2 with TRBJ2-1, with D possibly being TRBD1 (6 bases). The germline V gene encodes CDR1 SGHTA and CDR2 FQGNSA. Trimming pared 2 bases from V and 5 bases from J, leaving 10 bases between. There are 14 residues in the CDR3. Here the CDR3 DNA reads TGTGCCAGCAGCTTAAGGCAGGGGAACAATGAGCAGTTCTTC. Its translation: CASSLRQGNNEQFF.

The chain employs TRBV6-1 and TRBJ2-1, with 9 bases identical to TRBD2. The CDR3 runs to 14 residues. With V trimmed by 4 bases and J by 3 bases, 1 base remained unmatched. In germline, CDR1 is MNHNS, CDR2 SASEGT. The CDR3 DNA reads as TGTGCCAGCAGTGGGCGGGAGGGCTACAATGAGCAGTTCTTC. Protein product: CASSGREGYNEQFF.

Concerning this clone: Other DNA sequences in this specimen translate into the identical CDR3. The chain couples TRBV19 to TRBJ2-7; 11 bases align to TRBD1. There are 15 residues in the CDR3. The V gene's germline CDR1 is LNHDA and CDR2 SQIVND (reference sequence). V shed 5 bases and J 2 bases; nucleotides not matched to a gene: 5. In DNA, the CDR3 is TGTGCCAGTAGTCGACGGGACAGGGGGACCTACGAGCAGTACTTC. Translated: CASSRRDRGTYEQYF.

This clone has more than one count but fewer than ten. This sequence joins TRBV19 and TRBJ2-7; tentative D call: TRBD2 (7 bases). Trimming cost V 6 bases and J 4 bases, with 19 bases left between them. The CDR3 runs 15 residues. CDR1 is LNHDA and CDR2 is SQIVND in the germline V gene (reference sequence). In nucleotides, the CDR3 is TGTGCCAGTAGCTGGGGCGGGGGCGCGGGGTACGAGCAGTACTTC. It codes for CASSWGGGAGYEQYF.

The rearrangement links TRBV15 to TRBJ2-2; D gene ambiguous. Germline values: CDR1 LNHNV, CDR2 YYDKDF (reference sequence). V lost 5 bases and J 0 bases, leaving 7 bases between the germline ends. This CDR3 is built from 14 residues. CDR3 protein: CATSERPNTGELFF. The CDR3 DNA follows: TGTGCCACCAGCGAGAGGCCGAACACCGGGGAGCTGTTTTTT.

The chain is built from TRBV7-7 and TRBJ2-5; D possibly corresponds to TRBD1 (6 bases). This CDR3 spans 16 amino acids. Between the trimmed V and J ends, which lost 0 bases and 2 bases, there was a span of 13 bases. CDR1 and CDR2 from the germline V gene are SSHAT and FNYEAQ (reference sequence). The CDR3 is CASSLAPTGPQETQYF. The CDR3 DNA is TGTGCCAGCAGCTTAGCACCGACAGGACCTCAAGAGACCCAGTACTTC.

The J gene is TRBJ2-7, the V gene TRBV4-3, with TRBD1 matching 8 bases. This CDR3 has 15 amino acids. With V trimmed by 0 bases and J by 2 bases, 3 bases remained unmatched. Germline CDR1 is LGHNA and CDR2 is YSLEER. The CDR3 sequence is CASSQDHRGTYEQYF. In DNA, the CDR3 is TGCGCCAGCAGCCAAGATCACAGGGGGACCTACGAGCAGTACTTC.

The chain uses TRBV7-3 and TRBJ2-5, with 8 bases fitting TRBD1. CDR1 SGHTA and CDR2 FQGTGA come from the germline V gene. With V trimmed by 5 bases and J by 4 bases, 6 bases remained unmatched. The CDR3 is 14 residues long. CDR3 sequence: CASSPGTGGETQYF. The CDR3 DNA is TGTGCCAGCAGCCCAGGGACAGGTGGAGAGACCCAGTACTTC.